These 19 T cell receptor beta chains originate from one sample sequenced in a study of beta chain features in type 1 diabetes. The entirety of the isolated RNA underwent reverse transcription, so expressed TCRB transcripts were sequenced. Sequenced by immunoSEQ multiplex PCR; TCRdb stores in-frame clones only, minus some. Of under 450,000 clones in the sample, around 16% were seen once. The sample taken for sequencing was naive CD4+ T cells from blood. Receptor source: a woman between 18 and 30 years old in good health.

This chain joins TRBV19 and TRBJ2-4, with 7 bases matching TRBD1. The CDR3 is 15 amino acids. V shed 6 bases, J shed 2 bases, and the junction held 7 bases outside the gene matches. Germline CDR1 reads LNHDA; CDR2 reads SQIVND (reference sequence). For the CDR3, the DNA is TGTGCCAGTAGGGCTGGGACAGCCCCCAAAAACATTCAGTACTTC. This gives the protein CASRAGTAPKNIQYF.

The genes are TRBV29-1 and TRBJ1-5, with 7 bases that match TRBD1. CDR3 length: 14 amino acids. The ends lost 7 bases at V and 0 bases at J; junction bases unmatched: 6. Looked up from germline, CDR1 is SQVTM and CDR2 is ANQGSEA. The CDR3 DNA sequence: TGCAGCGCCCTGACAGGGACTAGCAATCAGCCCCAGCATTTT. Amino acid sequence: CSALTGTSNQPQHF.

This clone occurred a few times. This sequence joins TRBV18 and TRBJ2-7; TRBD2 matches 8 bases. The trim removed 4 bases at V and 7 bases at J, leaving 12 bases unmatched. Germline CDR1 reads KGHSH; CDR2 reads LQKENI. CDR3 length: 15 residues. The CDR3 reads CASSLHGGDQGEQYF. The CDR3, as DNA: TGTGCCAGCTCACTCCACGGGGGGGACCAGGGGGAGCAGTACTTC. Full variable domain (rest looked up from reference TRBV18 and TRBJ2-7): NAGVMQNPRHLVRRRGQEARLRCSPMKGHSHVYWYRQLPEEGLKFMVYLQKENIIDESGMPKERFSAEFPKEGPSILRIQQVVRGDSAAYFCASSLHGGDQGEQYFGPGTRLTVT.

The chain recombines TRBV11-2 with TRBJ2-7; weak D call: TRBD1 (6 bases). Per the germline V gene, CDR1 is SGHAT and CDR2 is FQNNGV. Between the trimmed V and J ends, which lost 1 base and 0 bases, there was a span of 7 bases. The CDR3 extends over 14 amino acids. Written as DNA, the CDR3 is TGTGCCAGCAGCTTAGTAGGGGGCTCCTACGAGCAGTACTTC. It specifies CASSLVGGSYEQYF. Looking up the rest from reference TRBV11-2 and TRBJ2-7 gives the full variable domain: EAGVAQSPRYKIIEKRQSVAFWCNPISGHATLYWYQQILGQGPKLLIQFQNNGVVDDSQLPKDRFSAERLKGVDSTLKIQPAKLEDSAVYLCASSLVGGSYEQYFGPGTRLTVT.

This clone was seen a few times. The chain combines TRBV7-9 with TRBJ2-1; D gene uncertain. Trimming removed 5 bases from V and 9 bases from J, with 11 bases in between. Germline values: CDR1 SEHNR, CDR2 FQNEAQ (reference sequence). The CDR3 consists of 12 residues. CDR3 protein: CASSRDFSEQFF. The CDR3 bases are TGTGCCAGCAGCAGAGACTTCAGTGAGCAGTTCTTC.

This clone was observed once. The V gene is TRBV6-6, the J gene TRBJ2-3; D unclear. Trimming pared 8 bases from V and 4 bases from J, leaving 13 bases between. Germline V gene lookup returns CDR1 MNHNY and CDR2 SVGAGI (reference sequence). The CDR3 consists of 13 residues. CDR3 sequence reads: CASVATFADTQYF. Written as DNA, the CDR3 is TGTGCCAGCGTGGCAACCTTTGCAGATACGCAGTATTTT.

The V call is TRBV30, the J call TRBJ1-2, with 8 nucleotides matching TRBD1. V gave up 0 bases and J gave up 7 bases; unmatched junction bases: 10. The CDR3 contains 15 residues. CDR1 and CDR2 from the germline V gene are GTSNPN and SVGIG (reference sequence). This chain's CDR3 is CAWSVWQGAIGGYTF. CDR3 sequence (DNA): TGTGCCTGGAGTGTTTGGCAGGGGGCTATCGGTGGCTACACCTTC.

This clone was counted between two and nine times. V and J are TRBV5-4 and TRBJ1-1; the match to TRBD1 covers 7 bases. The CDR3 is 14 amino acids. The junction had 6 bases not matched to a gene; V was cut back by 6 bases and J by 1 base. The germline gives CDR1 SGHNT, CDR2 YYREEE (reference sequence). In nucleotides, the CDR3 is TGTGCCAGCAAGACAGGGTTGGAGAACACTGAAGCTTTCTTT. This sequence encodes CASKTGLENTEAFF.

V usage is TRBV27 and J usage is TRBJ1-1; D call uncertain. V gave up 8 bases and J gave up 2 bases, with 18 bases separating them. Per germline, CDR1 MNHEY and CDR2 SMNVEV (reference sequence). The CDR3 spans 15 residues. The CDR3 loop reads CASQPRLGFNTEAFF. CDR3 coding DNA: TGTGCCAGCCAGCCACGACTGGGTTTTAACACTGAAGCTTTCTTT.

This clone was counted only a few times. The chain recombines TRBV5-4 with TRBJ2-2, with D possibly TRBD2 on 5 matching bases. Trimming took 2 bases from V and 1 from J, leaving 9 bases between them. This CDR3 has 15 amino acids. Germline-derived CDR1 and CDR2 are SGHNT and YYREEE (reference sequence). The CDR3 nucleotides are TGTGCCAGCAGCTTAGACTACCTGAACACCGGGGAGCTGTTTTTT. This codes for CASSLDYLNTGELFF.

This rearrangement joins TRBV7-9 to TRBJ2-1; D may be TRBD2 (6 bases). The ends were cut back, 0 bases at V and 3 bases at J, with 6 bases in the middle. The CDR3 consists of 14 residues. Germline V lookup: CDR1 SEHNR, CDR2 FQNEAQ (reference sequence). The CDR3 sequence: CASSLAGGYNEQFF. CDR3 in DNA: TGTGCCAGCAGCTTAGCGGGAGGCTACAATGAGCAGTTCTTC.

This clone was detected only a few times. The rearrangement joins TRBV4-3 to TRBJ1-4; D uncertain. Trimming left V 4 bases short and J 4 bases short, with 13 bases between. The CDR3 runs 15 residues. Germline V gene sequence: CDR1 LGHNA, CDR2 YSLEER. CDR3 in DNA: TGCGCCAGCAGCCCCGCCGCGCGGTATAATGAAAAACTGTTTTTT. Amino acid sequence: CASSPAARYNEKLFF.

The V and J genes are TRBV18 and TRBJ1-1, with a weak D call TRBD1 (6 bases). This CDR3 is 15 amino acids long. Germline V gene lookup returns CDR1 KGHSH and CDR2 LQKENI. Trimming took 5 bases from V and 6 from J, leaving 19 bases between them. CDR3 sequence reads: CASSSSQQGSAEAFF. The CDR3 coding sequence is TGTGCCAGCTCATCTTCACAACAGGGTTCCGCTGAAGCTTTCTTT. Complete variable domain (other parts from reference TRBV18 and TRBJ1-1): NAGVMQNPRHLVRRRGQEARLRCSPMKGHSHVYWYRQLPEEGLKFMVYLQKENIIDESGMPKERFSAEFPKEGPSILRIQQVVRGDSAAYFCASSSSQQGSAEAFFGQGTRLTVV.

This clone was seen a handful of times. J is TRBJ2-7 and V is TRBV5-1, with D perhaps TRBD2 (5 bases). The CDR3 is 15 residues long. V gave up 2 bases and J gave up 6 bases, with 18 bases separating them. CDR1 and CDR2 from the germline V gene are SGHRS and YFSETQ. The CDR3 nucleotides read TGCGCCAGCAGCTTAGATAGCCCGGGGAGCGGCGAGCAGTACTTC. Its protein product is CASSLDSPGSGEQYF.

The sample holds a few counts of this clone. The V gene is TRBV28, the J gene TRBJ1-2; D perhaps matches TRBD1 (5 bases). CDR1 MDHEN and CDR2 SYDVKM come from the germline V gene. V was trimmed by 5 bases and J by 4 bases, leaving 20 bases between them. This CDR3 contains 16 residues. CDR3 amino acids: CASSGGEGRSGYGYTF. The CDR3, as DNA: TGTGCCAGCAGTGGGGGGGAAGGAAGGAGTGGCTATGGCTACACCTTC.

The chain carries TRBV5-6 and TRBJ1-5, with TRBD1 as a possible D gene (5 bases). Germline-derived CDR1 and CDR2 are SGHDT and YYEEEE. V lost 4 bases and J lost 7, with 12 bases in between. This CDR3 is 13 amino acids long. The CDR3 DNA is TGTGCCAGCAGCCCGGGGGGAGGGCAGCCCCAGCATTTT. Protein product: CASSPGGGQPQHF.

The chain links TRBV5-1 to TRBJ1-5, with no clear D. V was shortened by 1 base and J by 7 bases, with 12 bases between the two germline ends. The V gene's germline CDR1 is SGHRS and CDR2 YFSETQ. This CDR3 spans 14 amino acids. The CDR3 DNA sequence: TGCGCCAGCAGCTTGTCGCCCCGCGGCCAGCCCCAGCATTTT. It translates to CASSLSPRGQPQHF.

The genes are TRBV14 and TRBJ2-6; D is undetermined. Per germline, CDR1 SGHDN and CDR2 FVKESK. Between the trimmed V and J ends, which lost 10 bases and 2 bases, there was a span of 24 bases. CDR3 size: 18 residues. The DNA of the CDR3 is TGTGCCACCGCGTTTTTTCGAATTATGGTAACTGGGGCCAACGTCCTGACTTTC. Translated: CATAFFRIMVTGANVLTF.

The sample holds a few counts of this clone. V gene TRBV7-2 combines with J gene TRBJ2-3; 8 bases line up with TRBD2. The CDR3 spans 16 residues. Germline-derived CDR1 and CDR2 are SGHTA and FQGNSA. The junction had 10 bases not matched to a gene; V was cut back by 1 base and J by 7 bases. The CDR3 protein is CASSLGSGANLNTQYF. CDR3 nucleotide sequence: TGTGCCAGCAGCTTAGGTAGCGGGGCAAACCTCAATACGCAGTATTTT.